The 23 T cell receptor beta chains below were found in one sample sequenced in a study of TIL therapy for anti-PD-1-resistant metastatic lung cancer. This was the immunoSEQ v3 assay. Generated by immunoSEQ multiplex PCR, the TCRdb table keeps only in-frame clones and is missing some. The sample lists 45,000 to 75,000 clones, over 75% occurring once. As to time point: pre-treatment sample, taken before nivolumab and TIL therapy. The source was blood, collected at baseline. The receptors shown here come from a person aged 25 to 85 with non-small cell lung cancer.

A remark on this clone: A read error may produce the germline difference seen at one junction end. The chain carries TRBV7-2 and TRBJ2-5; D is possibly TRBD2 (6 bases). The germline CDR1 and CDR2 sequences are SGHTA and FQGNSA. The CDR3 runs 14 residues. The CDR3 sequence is CASSRRDFQEAQYF. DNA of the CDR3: TGTGCCAGCAGCCGCCGGGACTTTCAAGAGGCCCAGTACTTC.

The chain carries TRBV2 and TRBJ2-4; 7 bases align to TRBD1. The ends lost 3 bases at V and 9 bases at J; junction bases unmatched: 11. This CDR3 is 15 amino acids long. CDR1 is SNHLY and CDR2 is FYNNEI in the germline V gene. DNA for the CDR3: TGTGCCAGCAGTGAGAGAATACAGGGGTTGTCCATTCAGTACTTC. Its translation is CASSERIQGLSIQYF.

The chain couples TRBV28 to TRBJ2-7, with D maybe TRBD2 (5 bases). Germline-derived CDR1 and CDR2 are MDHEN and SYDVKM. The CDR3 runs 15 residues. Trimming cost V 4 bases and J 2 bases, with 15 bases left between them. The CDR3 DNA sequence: TGTGCCAGCAGTTCAGAGAGGGTAAGAACCTACGAGCAGTACTTC. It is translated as CASSSERVRTYEQYF.

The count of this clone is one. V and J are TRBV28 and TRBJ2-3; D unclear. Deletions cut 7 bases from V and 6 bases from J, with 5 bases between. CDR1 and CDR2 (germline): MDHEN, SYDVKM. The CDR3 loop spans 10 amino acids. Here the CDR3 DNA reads TGTGCCAGCAAGGCGGATACGCAGTATTTT. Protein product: CASKADTQYF.

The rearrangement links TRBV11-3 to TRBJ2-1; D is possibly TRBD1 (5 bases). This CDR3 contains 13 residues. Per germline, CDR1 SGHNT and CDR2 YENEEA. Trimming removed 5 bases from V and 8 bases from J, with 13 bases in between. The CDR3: CASSKQVTDEQFF. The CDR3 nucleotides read TGTGCCAGCAGCAAACAGGTTACCGATGAGCAGTTCTTC.

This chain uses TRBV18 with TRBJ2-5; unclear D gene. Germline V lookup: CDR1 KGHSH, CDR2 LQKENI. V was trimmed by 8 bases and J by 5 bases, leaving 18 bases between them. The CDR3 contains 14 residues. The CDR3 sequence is CASASGLLRETQYF. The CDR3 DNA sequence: TGTGCCAGCGCCTCGGGCCTCCTAAGGGAGACCCAGTACTTC.

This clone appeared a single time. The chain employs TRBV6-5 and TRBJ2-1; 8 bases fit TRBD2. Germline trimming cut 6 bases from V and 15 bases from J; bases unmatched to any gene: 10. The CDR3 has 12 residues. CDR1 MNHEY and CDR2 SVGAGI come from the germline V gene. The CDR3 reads CASSPEAGAPFF. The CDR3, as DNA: TGTGCCAGCAGCCCCGAAGCGGGGGCTCCGTTCTTC.

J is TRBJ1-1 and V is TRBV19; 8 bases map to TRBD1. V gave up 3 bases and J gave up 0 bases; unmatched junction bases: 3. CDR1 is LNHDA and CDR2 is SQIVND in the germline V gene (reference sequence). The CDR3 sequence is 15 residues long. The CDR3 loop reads CASSMQGAMNTEAFF. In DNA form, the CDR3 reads TGTGCCAGTAGTATGCAGGGGGCTATGAACACTGAAGCTTTCTTT.

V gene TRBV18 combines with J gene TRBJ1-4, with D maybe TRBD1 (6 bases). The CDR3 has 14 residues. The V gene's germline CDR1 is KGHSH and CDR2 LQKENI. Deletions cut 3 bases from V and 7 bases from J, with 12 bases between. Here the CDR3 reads CASSPRGGTEKLFF. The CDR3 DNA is TGTGCCAGCTCACCGCGAGGGGGGACTGAAAAACTGTTTTTT.

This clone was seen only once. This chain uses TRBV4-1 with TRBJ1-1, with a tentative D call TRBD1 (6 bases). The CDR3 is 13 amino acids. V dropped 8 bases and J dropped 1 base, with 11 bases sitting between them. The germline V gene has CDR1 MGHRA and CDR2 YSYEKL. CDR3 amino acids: CASEGGPNTEAFF. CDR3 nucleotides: TGCGCCAGCGAAGGGGGACCGAACACTGAAGCTTTCTTT.

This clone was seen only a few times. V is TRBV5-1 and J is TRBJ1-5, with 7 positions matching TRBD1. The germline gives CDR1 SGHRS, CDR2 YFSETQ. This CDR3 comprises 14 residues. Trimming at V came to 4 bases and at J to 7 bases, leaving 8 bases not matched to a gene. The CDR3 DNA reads TGCGCCAGCAGCCCGGCCACAGGGGTCCAGCCCCAGCATTTT. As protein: CASSPATGVQPQHF.

Written as DNA, the CDR3 is TGCGCCAGCAGCTACGACGAGGGGGTCCCTGAAGCTTTCTTT. As protein: CASSYDEGVPEAFF. The V call is TRBV5-1, the J call TRBJ1-1, with D possibly being TRBD1 (6 bases). The CDR3 extends over 14 amino acids. The V and J ends lost 3 bases and 6 bases respectively, with 15 bases between them. CDR1 is SGHRS, CDR2 YFSETQ, per germline.

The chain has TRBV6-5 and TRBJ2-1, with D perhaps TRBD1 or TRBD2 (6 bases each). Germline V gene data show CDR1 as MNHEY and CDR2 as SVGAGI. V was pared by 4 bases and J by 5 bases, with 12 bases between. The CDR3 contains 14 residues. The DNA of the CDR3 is TGTGCCAGCAGTTCGGGGGCCTACGACAATGAGCAGTTCTTC. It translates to CASSSGAYDNEQFF.

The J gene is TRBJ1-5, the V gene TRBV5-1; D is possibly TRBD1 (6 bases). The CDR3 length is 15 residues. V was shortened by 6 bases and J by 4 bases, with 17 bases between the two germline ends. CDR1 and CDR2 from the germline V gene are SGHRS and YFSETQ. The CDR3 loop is CASTRSGEPNQPQHF. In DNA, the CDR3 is TGCGCCAGCACCCGGTCAGGGGAGCCAAATCAGCCCCAGCATTTT. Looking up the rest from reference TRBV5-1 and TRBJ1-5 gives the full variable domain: KAGVTQTPRYLIKTRGQQVTLSCSPISGHRSVSWYQQTPGQGLQFLFEYFSETQRNKGNFPGRFSGRQFSNSRSEMNVSTLELGDSALYLCASTRSGEPNQPQHFGDGTRLSIL.

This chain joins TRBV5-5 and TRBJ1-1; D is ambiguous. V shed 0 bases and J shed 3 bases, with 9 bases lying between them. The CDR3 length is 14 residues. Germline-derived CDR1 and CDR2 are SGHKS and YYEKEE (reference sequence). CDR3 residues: CASSLVGLDTEAFF. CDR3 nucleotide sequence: TGTGCCAGCAGCTTGGTGGGGTTGGACACTGAAGCTTTCTTT.

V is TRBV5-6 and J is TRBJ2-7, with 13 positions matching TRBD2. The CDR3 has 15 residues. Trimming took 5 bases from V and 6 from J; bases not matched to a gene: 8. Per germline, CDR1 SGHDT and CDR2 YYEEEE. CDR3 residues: CASSRLAGGLSEQYF. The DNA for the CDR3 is TGTGCCAGCAGTAGACTAGCGGGGGGACTCTCCGAGCAGTACTTC. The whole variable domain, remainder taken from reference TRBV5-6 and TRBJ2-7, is DAGVTQSPTHLIKTRGQQVTLRCSPKSGHDTVSWYQQALGQGPQFIFQYYEEEERQRGNFPDRFSGHQFPNYSSELNVNALLLGDSALYLCASSRLAGGLSEQYFGPGTRLTVT.

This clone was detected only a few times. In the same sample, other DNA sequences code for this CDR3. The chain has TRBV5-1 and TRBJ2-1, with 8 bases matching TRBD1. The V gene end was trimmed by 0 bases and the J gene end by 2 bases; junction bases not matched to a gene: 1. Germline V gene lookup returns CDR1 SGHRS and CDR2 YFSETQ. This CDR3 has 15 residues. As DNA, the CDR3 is TGCGCCAGCAGCTTGGAACAGGGGGCCTACAATGAGCAGTTCTTC. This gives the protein CASSLEQGAYNEQFF.

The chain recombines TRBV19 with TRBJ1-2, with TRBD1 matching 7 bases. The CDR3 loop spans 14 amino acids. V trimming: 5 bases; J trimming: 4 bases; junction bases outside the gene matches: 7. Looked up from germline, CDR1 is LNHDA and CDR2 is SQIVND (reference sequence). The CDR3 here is CASSAQGRAYGYTF. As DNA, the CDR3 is TGTGCCAGTAGTGCACAGGGGCGGGCCTATGGCTACACCTTC.

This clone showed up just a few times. This CDR3 reads CASGRLSSTSSYNEQFF. Written as DNA, the CDR3 is TGTGCTAGTGGCAGGCTTAGTAGTACAAGCTCCTACAATGAGCAGTTCTTC. The V gene is TRBV12-5, the J gene TRBJ2-1; no reliable D call. V was shortened by 6 bases and J by 0 bases, with 18 bases between the two germline ends. The CDR3 sequence is 17 residues long. Germline V CDR1 and CDR2: LGHNT, FRNRAP.

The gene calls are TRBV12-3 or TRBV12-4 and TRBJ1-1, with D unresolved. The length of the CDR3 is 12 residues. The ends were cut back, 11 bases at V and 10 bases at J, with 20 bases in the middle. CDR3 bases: TGTGCCTCCTCAATTGCCGCCGCGGGAGCTTTCTTT. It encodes CASSIAAAGAFF.

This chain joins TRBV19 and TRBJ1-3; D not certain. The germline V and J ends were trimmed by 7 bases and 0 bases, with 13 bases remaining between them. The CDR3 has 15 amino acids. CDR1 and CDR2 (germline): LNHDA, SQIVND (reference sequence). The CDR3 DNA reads TGTGCCAGTATATCCGGGGTCTTCTCTGGAAACACCATATATTTT. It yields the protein CASISGVFSGNTIYF.

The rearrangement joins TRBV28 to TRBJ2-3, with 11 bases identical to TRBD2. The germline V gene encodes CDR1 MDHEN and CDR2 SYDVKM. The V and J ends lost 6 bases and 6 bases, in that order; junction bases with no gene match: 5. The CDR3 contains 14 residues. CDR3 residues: CASSLTSGADTQYF. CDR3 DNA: TGTGCCAGCAGCCTGACTAGCGGGGCGGATACGCAGTATTTT. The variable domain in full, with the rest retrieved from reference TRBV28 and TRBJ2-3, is DVKVTQSSRYLVKRTGEKVFLECVQDMDHENMFWYRQDPGLGLRLIYFSYDVKMKEKGDIPEGYSVSREKKERFSLILESASTNQTSMYLCASSLTSGADTQYFGPGTRLTVL.

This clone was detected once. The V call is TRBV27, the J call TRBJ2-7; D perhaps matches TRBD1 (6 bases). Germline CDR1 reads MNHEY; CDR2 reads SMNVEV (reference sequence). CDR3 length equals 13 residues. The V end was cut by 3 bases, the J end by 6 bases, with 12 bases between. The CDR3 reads CASSFTGTFEQYF. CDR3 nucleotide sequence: TGTGCCAGCAGTTTTACAGGGACCTTCGAGCAGTACTTC.